This paragraph covers one T cell receptor beta chain sequence. V was pared by 6 bases and J by 5 bases, with 16 bases between. The CDR3 consists of 14 residues. Germline lookup yields CDR1 MNHEY and CDR2 SMNVEV (reference sequence). The data derive from a study of blood T cell repertoires in COVID-19. Whole-study context: Whether acute or convalescent, the COVID-19 samples came from the United States, Italy and Spain. T cells, B-cell-depleted T cells, or PBMCs provided the cDNA or gDNA that served as material.

Original processing notes: Using reference gene primer amplification, nucleated cell counts were estimated. Clones were sequenced by immunoSEQ multiplex PCR, and TCRdb holds only the in-frame ones, with some missing. From that table come the V and J calls and clone size; the DNA was used to work out D and trimming. The profile shows over 200,000 clones, 75% to 90% of them singletons. The receptor comes from an older woman with active or convalescent COVID-19. Sequenced material: peripheral blood. This chain connects TRBV27 to TRBJ2-5; tentative D call: TRBD1 (6 bases). The CDR3 sequence: CASRDSGVTETQYF. The CDR3 nucleotides are TGTGCCAGCAGAGATTCAGGGGTGACCGAGACCCAGTACTTC.